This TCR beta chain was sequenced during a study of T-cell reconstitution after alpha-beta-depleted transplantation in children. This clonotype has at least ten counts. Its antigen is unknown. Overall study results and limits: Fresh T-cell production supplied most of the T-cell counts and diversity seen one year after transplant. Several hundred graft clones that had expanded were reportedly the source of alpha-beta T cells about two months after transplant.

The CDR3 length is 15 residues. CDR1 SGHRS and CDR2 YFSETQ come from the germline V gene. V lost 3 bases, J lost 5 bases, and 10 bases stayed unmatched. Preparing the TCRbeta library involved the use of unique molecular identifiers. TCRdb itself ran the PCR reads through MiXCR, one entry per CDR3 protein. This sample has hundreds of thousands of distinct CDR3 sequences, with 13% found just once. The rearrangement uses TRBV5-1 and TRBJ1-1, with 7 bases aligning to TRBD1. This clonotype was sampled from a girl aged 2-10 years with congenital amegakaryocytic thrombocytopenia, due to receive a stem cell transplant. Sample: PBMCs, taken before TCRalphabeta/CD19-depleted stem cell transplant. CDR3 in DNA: TGCGCCAGCAGCTCAACCGGGACAGTGGGGACTGAAGCTTTCTTT. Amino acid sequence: CASSSTGTVGTEAFF.